This T cell receptor (beta chain) was obtained from a study of blood T cell repertoires in COVID-19. Study background: Some COVID-19 samples were acute and others convalescent; all came from the United States, Italy and Spain. PBMCs, B-cell-depleted T cells, or T cells provided the cDNA or gDNA that made up the material.

Recruited during active infection, patients (from Seattle) were subsequently followed longitudinally. The ends were cut back, 5 bases at V and 5 bases at J, with 15 bases in the middle. The CDR3 is made up of 14 amino acids. The V gene's germline CDR1 is LNHDA and CDR2 SQIVND (reference sequence). Methods used by the authors: Estimated nucleated cell counts came from reference gene primer amplification. Clones were sequenced by immunoSEQ multiplex PCR, and TCRdb holds only the in-frame ones, with some missing. The D gene and trimming were derived from the DNA, and the V and J assignments and clone size from that table. The table shows about 100,000 clones, with 90% occurring only once.

The sample was peripheral blood. This receptor was obtained from a man aged 18 to 29 with COVID-19, enrolled during active disease. V is TRBV19 and J is TRBJ1-1; D not certain. The CDR3 bases are TGTGCCAGTAGTCCTAGGTCCACATTGACTGAAGCTTTCTTT. Its translation: CASSPRSTLTEAFF.